This TCR beta chain is from a study of blood T cell repertoires in COVID-19. Overall study context: Samples representing acute and convalescent COVID-19 were sourced from the United States, Italy and Spain.

Per the original data handling: Amplified reference gene primers provided the basis for estimating nucleated cell counts. Produced via immunoSEQ multiplex PCR; TCRdb's table is partial and in-frame only. The DNA gave D and trimming, while V, J and clone size come from that table. The profile shows approximately 15,000 clones, about 83% of them singletons. Trimming took 7 bases from V and 6 from J; bases not matched to a gene: 12. This CDR3 is 15 amino acids long. Germline-derived CDR1 and CDR2 are LNHDA and SQIVND (reference sequence). The sequencing sample was made of peripheral blood. The genes are TRBV19 and TRBJ2-1; TRBD1 matches at 7 bases. The sequence was collected from a man aged 35 to 55 with active or convalescent COVID-19. The CDR3: CASNAEGGAVNEQFF. The CDR3 bases are TGTGCCAGTAACGCCGAAGGGGGCGCAGTCAATGAGCAGTTCTTC.